The 27 T cell receptor beta chains below all came from one sample that was sequenced in a study of identical twins. TCRdb called the 5' RACE reads again in MiXCR, with one record for every CDR3 protein. Of 600,000 to 700,000 distinct CDR3 sequences listed, 21% are singletons. A further study also used this sample, focusing on T cells expressing NK-cell markers.

The sequencing input was PBMCs. Receptors were obtained from a woman aged 18-29 years in good health.

This clonotype was picked up many times. This chain connects TRBV7-2 to TRBJ2-5; 7 bases match TRBD2. V was pared by 1 base and J by 1 base, with 3 bases of the junction left unmatched. The CDR3 length is 15 residues. Germline V gene sequence: CDR1 SGHTA, CDR2 FQGNSA. CDR3 bases: TGTGCCAGCAGCTTAGGAGGGGAGGGCCAAGAGACCCAGTACTTC. This codes for CASSLGGEGQETQYF. Complete variable domain (other parts from reference TRBV7-2 and TRBJ2-5): GAGVSQSPSNKVTEKGKDVELRCDPISGHTALYWYRQSLGQGLEFLIYFQGNSAPDKSGLPSDRFSAERTGGSVSTLTIQRTQQEDSAVYLCASSLGGEGQETQYFGPGTRLLVL.

This clonotype was picked up a small number of times. The chain combines TRBV11-2 with TRBJ2-3; 15 nucleotides line up with TRBD2. With 5 bases clipped from V and 1 base from J, the junction kept 7 bases outside the gene matches. This CDR3 is built from 18 residues. Germline assignment: CDR1 SGHAT and CDR2 FQNNGV. The DNA of the CDR3 is TGTGCCAGCAGCGTATGGACTAGCGGGGGGGCTCGCACAGATACGCAGTATTTT. It specifies CASSVWTSGGARTDTQYF.

This clonotype was recorded a few times. V usage is TRBV12-3 or TRBV12-4 and J usage is TRBJ2-3; D unclear. Trimming cost V 6 bases and J 2 bases, with 24 bases left between them. There are 18 residues in the CDR3. The CDR3 is CASSTFEAEKLDTDTQYF. CDR3 DNA: TGTGCCAGCAGCACCTTCGAGGCCGAAAAGCTTGACACAGATACGCAGTATTTT.

The chain is built from TRBV10-3 and TRBJ2-7, with 8 bases matching TRBD1. The V segment lost 3 bases and the J segment 6 bases; nucleotides outside the gene matches: 4. The germline CDR1 and CDR2 sequences are ENHRY and SYGVKD. The CDR3 has 13 residues. The CDR3 DNA reads as TGTGCCATCAGTGATAGAGGACAGGGCGAGCAGTACTTC. Translated, it gives CAISDRGQGEQYF.

The chain is built from TRBV5-6 and TRBJ2-3, with 7 bases lining up with TRBD1. The CDR3 has 17 residues. CDR1 SGHDT and CDR2 YYEEEE come from the germline V gene. Losses at the gene ends were 3 bases for V and 4 bases for J; bases not matched to a gene: 14. This chain's CDR3 is CASSSDWDRKNADTQYF. CDR3 DNA: TGTGCCAGCAGCTCGGACTGGGACAGAAAGAATGCAGATACGCAGTATTTT.

The chain recombines TRBV20-1 with TRBJ1-4, with D tentatively TRBD1 (5 bases). Deletions cut 0 bases from V and 7 bases from J, with 15 bases between. This CDR3 region has 15 residues. Germline V gene lookup returns CDR1 DFQATT and CDR2 SNEGSKA (reference sequence). The CDR3 coding sequence is TGCAGTGCTAGAGATGGTTCAGGGAGAGGTGAAAAACTGTTTTTT. Residues: CSARDGSGRGEKLFF.

V and J are TRBV7-9 and TRBJ1-1; D not certain. Deletions cut 6 bases from V and 6 bases from J, with 17 bases between. This CDR3 comprises 14 residues. Germline assignment: CDR1 SEHNR and CDR2 FQNEAQ (reference sequence). The CDR3 sequence: CASSPTDRTPEAFF. In DNA form, the CDR3 reads TGTGCCAGCAGTCCTACCGACCGGACCCCTGAAGCTTTCTTT.

This clonotype was seen a handful of times. The chain couples TRBV6-1 to TRBJ2-5; 13 bases are a match to TRBD2. The germline CDR1 and CDR2 sequences are MNHNS and SASEGT. This CDR3 is built from 15 residues. V lost 6 bases to trimming and J lost 5 bases; unmatched junction nucleotides: 6. This CDR3 is CASSMGLAGRETQYF. CDR3 nucleotide sequence: TGTGCCAGCAGCATGGGACTAGCGGGAAGGGAGACCCAGTACTTC.

The sample holds a few counts of this clonotype. The chain couples TRBV7-9 to TRBJ2-1; TRBD2 is a possible D gene (6 bases). The CDR3 sequence is 14 residues long. Germline loops: CDR1 SEHNR, CDR2 FQNEAQ (reference sequence). Between the trimmed V and J ends, which lost 5 bases and 6 bases, there was a span of 14 bases. CDR3 protein: CASSTGLTTNEQFF. CDR3 DNA sequence: TGTGCCAGCAGCACGGGACTGACAACCAATGAGCAGTTCTTC.

The gene calls are TRBV9 and TRBJ1-1; D call uncertain. Germline CDR1 and CDR2: SGDLS and YYNGEE. There are 15 residues in the CDR3. The ends were cut back, 3 bases at V and 0 bases at J, with 12 bases in the middle. CDR3 sequence reads: CASSARGGMNTEAFF. The CDR3 DNA sequence: TGTGCCAGCAGCGCCCGTGGAGGGATGAACACTGAAGCTTTCTTT. The full variable domain, with the rest looked up from reference TRBV9 and TRBJ1-1, is DSGVTQTPKHLITATGQRVTLRCSPRSGDLSVYWYQQSLDQGLQFLIQYYNGEERAKGNILERFSAQQFPDLHSELNLSSLELGDSALYFCASSARGGMNTEAFFGQGTRLTVV.

The chain recombines TRBV20-1 with TRBJ2-1; D gene uncertain. This CDR3 comprises 13 residues. Trimming removed 7 bases at V and 0 bases at J, with 10 bases between. CDR1 is DFQATT, CDR2 SNEGSKA, per germline (reference sequence). DNA of the CDR3: TGCAGTGTCCCTACCCCCTCCTACAATGAGCAGTTCTTC. Translated: CSVPTPSYNEQFF.

The chain couples TRBV14 to TRBJ2-1, with TRBD2 matching 7 bases. With V trimmed by 0 bases and J by 0 bases, 2 bases remained unmatched. Germline assignment: CDR1 SGHDN and CDR2 FVKESK. The CDR3 loop spans 16 amino acids. CDR3 sequence: CASSQDSGGSYNEQFF. The CDR3 nucleotides read TGTGCCAGCAGCCAAGATTCGGGGGGCTCCTACAATGAGCAGTTCTTC.

This clonotype was counted a few times. This chain joins TRBV5-1 and TRBJ2-1, with TRBD2 identical over 8 bases. The CDR3 contains 15 residues. Germline V gene sequence: CDR1 SGHRS, CDR2 YFSETQ. V lost 4 bases, J lost 2 bases, and 5 bases stayed unmatched. This CDR3 reads CASSLSGVAYNEQFF. CDR3 bases: TGCGCCAGCAGCCTTAGCGGGGTCGCCTACAATGAGCAGTTCTTC.

This clonotype turned up a few times. The chain employs TRBV11-3 and TRBJ2-2; D might be TRBD1 (6 bases). V lost 2 bases and J 7 bases, leaving 11 bases between the germline ends. The CDR3 is made up of 14 amino acids. The V gene's germline CDR1 is SGHNT and CDR2 YENEEA. CDR3 in amino acids: CASSLYRESGELFF. CDR3 in DNA: TGTGCCAGCAGCTTATACAGGGAAAGCGGGGAGCTGTTTTTT.

This chain links TRBV20-1 with TRBJ2-7, with D perhaps TRBD1 (5 bases). The germline CDR1 and CDR2 sequences are DFQATT and SNEGSKA (reference sequence). The CDR3 covers 12 residues. V was pared by 6 bases and J by 2 bases, with 11 bases between. The CDR3: CSAIDSPYEQYF. For the CDR3, the DNA is TGCAGTGCGATCGACAGTCCCTACGAGCAGTACTTC.

This clonotype was counted a few times. V and J are TRBV11-2 and TRBJ2-3; 9 positions match TRBD1. V was clipped by 10 bases and J by 3 bases; unmatched bases: 8. The CDR3 extends over 14 amino acids. Germline V lookup: CDR1 SGHAT, CDR2 FQNNGV. CDR3 DNA: TGTGCCACTCCGGACAGGGGTCGGACAGATACGCAGTATTTT. Protein product: CATPDRGRTDTQYF.

The chain carries TRBV11-2 and TRBJ2-7, with D perhaps TRBD2 (5 bases). Trimming removed 5 bases at V and 3 bases at J, with 14 bases between. The CDR3 length is 14 residues. The germline V gene encodes CDR1 SGHAT and CDR2 FQNNGV. CDR3 nucleotides: TGTGCCAGCAGCGAGGGCCGACTGGACTACGAGCAGTACTTC. Its protein product is CASSEGRLDYEQYF.

This clonotype was seen a handful of times. The chain has TRBV20-1 and TRBJ2-3; 11 bases map to TRBD2. Trimming removed 5 bases from V and 2 bases from J; junction bases left unmatched: 12. The CDR3 consists of 17 residues. Germline CDR1 DFQATT, CDR2 SNEGSKA (reference sequence). The CDR3 coding sequence is TGCAGTGCTTTACTAGCGGGAGCGTCCTCATCCACAGATACGCAGTATTTT. Its protein is CSALLAGASSSTDTQYF.

This clonotype was counted a few times. This rearrangement joins TRBV7-2 to TRBJ2-1; possibly TRBD2 for D (5 bases). Germline lookup yields CDR1 SGHTA and CDR2 FQGNSA. This CDR3 has 16 residues. Trimming took 6 bases from V and 4 from J, leaving 19 bases between them. This chain's CDR3 is CASRPQSLGGYNEQFF. The CDR3 DNA reads as TGTGCCAGCAGGCCACAATCCCTAGGCGGGTACAATGAGCAGTTCTTC.

The chain joins TRBV12-3 or TRBV12-4 to TRBJ2-7; D is uncertain. V was cut by 6 bases and J by 4 bases, with 10 bases left in between. The CDR3 totals 12 residues. DNA of the CDR3: TGTGCCAGCAGCAACTCGAGGTACGAGCAGTACTTC. It specifies CASSNSRYEQYF.

This clonotype was observed a handful of times. The chain links TRBV10-3 to TRBJ2-2; the D call may be TRBD1 or TRBD2 (5 bases each). In germline, CDR1 is ENHRY, CDR2 SYGVKD. Trimming cost V 0 bases and J 0 bases, with 8 bases left between them. This CDR3 region has 16 residues. Here the CDR3 DNA reads TGTGCCATCAGTGAGTCAGGGACCACGAACACCGGGGAGCTGTTTTTT. The encoded protein is CAISESGTTNTGELFF.

CDR3 amino acids: CSALGVTGTEAFF. CDR3 in DNA: TGCAGTGCTCTAGGGGTGACGGGCACTGAAGCTTTCTTT. The chain employs TRBV20-1 and TRBJ1-1; possible D gene TRBD1, 5 bases. V lost 5 bases and J 4 bases, leaving 14 bases between the germline ends. CDR3 length equals 13 residues. Germline V lookup: CDR1 DFQATT, CDR2 SNEGSKA (reference sequence).

The J gene is TRBJ2-1, the V gene TRBV9; 10 bases agree with TRBD2. The length of the CDR3 is 14 residues. J lost 12 bases, V lost 0 bases, and 6 bases had no gene match. Germline CDR1 and CDR2: SGDLS and YYNGEE. The CDR3 DNA reads as TGTGCCAGCAGCGTAGCTCTAGCGGGGGAAGGGCAGTTCTTC. Protein product: CASSVALAGEGQFF.

This sequence joins TRBV6-1 and TRBJ1-1; D might be TRBD1 (5 bases). Looked up from germline, CDR1 is MNHNS and CDR2 is SASEGT. Trimming removed 7 bases from V and 10 bases from J, with 13 bases in between. The CDR3 spans 11 residues. This CDR3 reads CASKGSFGAFF. The CDR3 DNA sequence: TGTGCCAGCAAGGGGTCTTTTGGAGCTTTCTTT.

This clonotype has more than one count but fewer than ten. The gene calls are TRBV9 and TRBJ1-1, with 7 bases fitting TRBD1. Germline values: CDR1 SGDLS, CDR2 YYNGEE. V shed 6 bases and J 0 bases; nucleotides not matched to a gene: 8. The CDR3 covers 15 residues. The CDR3 coding sequence is TGTGCCAGCACTCGAGGGGACAGCATGAACACTGAAGCTTTCTTT. It yields the protein CASTRGDSMNTEAFF.

The chain couples TRBV6-4 to TRBJ2-1, with 8 bases fitting TRBD2. This CDR3 spans 16 amino acids. Looked up from germline, CDR1 is MRHNA and CDR2 is SNTAGT. V dropped 2 bases and J dropped 9; count of bases not matched to a gene: 12. DNA for the CDR3: TGTGCCAGCAGTGACGCGGCGGGTAGCGGGGTAGTTGAGCAGTTCTTC. The encoded protein is CASSDAAGSGVVEQFF.

This clonotype has only a few counts. The chain uses TRBV24-1 and TRBJ2-3; 8 bases are shared with TRBD2. The trim removed 4 bases at V and 5 bases at J, leaving 7 bases unmatched. The germline V gene has CDR1 KGHDR and CDR2 SFDVKD. This CDR3 has 15 amino acids. The CDR3 nucleotides read TGTGCCACCAGTGACGTTAGCGGGACTGGAGATACGCAGTATTTT. It is translated as CATSDVSGTGDTQYF.